This T cell receptor beta chain emerged from a study of cytotoxic CD8 clonotypes in ibrutinib-treated CLL. Overall study results and limits: Clonality went up at the time of ibrutinib response, stayed stable in sustained remission, and later dropped back toward its baseline level at progression.

Cryopreserved PBMCs supplied roughly 1.8 micrograms of genomic DNA for TCR beta libraries. This clone was counted a single time. As yet, its antigen is unknown. Germline lookup yields CDR1 SGHTA and CDR2 FQGTGA. The CDR3 sequence is 13 residues long. Trimming took 1 base from V and 5 from J, leaving 8 bases between them. Profiling relied on immunoSEQ multiplex PCR, and the TCRdb table lists in-frame clones only, not all of them. The sample carries approximately 45,000 clones, roughly two thirds recorded once. The chain is built from TRBV7-3 and TRBJ2-5, with D tentatively TRBD1 (5 bases). The input for sequencing was PBMCs, taken after 12 months of ibrutinib treatment. The TCR sequence derives from a human donor with chronic lymphocytic leukemia. The CDR3, as DNA: TGTGCCAGCAGCTTAATCCCAGGGGAGACCCAGTACTTC. Translation: CASSLIPGETQYF.